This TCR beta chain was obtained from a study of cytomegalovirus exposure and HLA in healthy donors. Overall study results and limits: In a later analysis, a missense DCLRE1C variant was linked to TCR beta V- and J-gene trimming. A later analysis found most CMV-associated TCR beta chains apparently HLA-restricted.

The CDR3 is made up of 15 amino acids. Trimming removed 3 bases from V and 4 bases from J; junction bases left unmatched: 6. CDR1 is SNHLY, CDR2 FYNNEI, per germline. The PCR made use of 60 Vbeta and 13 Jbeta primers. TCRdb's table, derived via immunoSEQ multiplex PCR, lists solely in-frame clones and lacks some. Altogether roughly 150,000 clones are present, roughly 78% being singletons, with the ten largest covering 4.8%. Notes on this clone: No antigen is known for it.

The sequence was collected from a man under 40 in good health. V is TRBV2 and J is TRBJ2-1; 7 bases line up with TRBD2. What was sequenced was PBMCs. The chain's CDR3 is CASSDGREWYNEQFF. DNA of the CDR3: TGTGCCAGCAGTGATGGGCGGGAGTGGTACAATGAGCAGTTCTTC.